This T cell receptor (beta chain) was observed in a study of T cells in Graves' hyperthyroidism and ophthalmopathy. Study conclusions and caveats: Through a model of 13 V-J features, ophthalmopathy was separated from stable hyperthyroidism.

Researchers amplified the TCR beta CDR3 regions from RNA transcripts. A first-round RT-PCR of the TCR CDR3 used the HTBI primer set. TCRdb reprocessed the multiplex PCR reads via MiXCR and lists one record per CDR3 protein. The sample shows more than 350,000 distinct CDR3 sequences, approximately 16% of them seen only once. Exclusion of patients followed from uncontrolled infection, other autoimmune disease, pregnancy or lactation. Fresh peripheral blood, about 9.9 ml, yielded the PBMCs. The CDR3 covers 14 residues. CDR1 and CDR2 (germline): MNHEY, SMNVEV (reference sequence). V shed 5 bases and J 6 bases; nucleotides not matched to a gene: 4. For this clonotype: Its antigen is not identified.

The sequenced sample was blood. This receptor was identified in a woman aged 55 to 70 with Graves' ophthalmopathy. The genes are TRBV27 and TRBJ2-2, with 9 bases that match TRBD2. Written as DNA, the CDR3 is TGTGCCAGCAGTCAAGGACTAGCGCCCGGGGAGCTGTTTTTT. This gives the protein CASSQGLAPGELFF.